A selection of T cell receptor beta chains follows, all from one sample in a study of T cells in Graves' hyperthyroidism and ophthalmopathy. TCRdb independently ran MiXCR on the multiplex PCR reads; one entry per CDR3 protein. The profile covers 480,000 or so distinct CDR3 sequences, with about 45% appearing a single time and about two fifths taken by the ten largest. Sequenced: peripheral blood or thyroid tissue (not recorded which). The receptors derive from an adult woman with Graves' disease, either hyperthyroidism or ophthalmopathy (not recorded which). Each CDR3 is given with its conserved first and last residue. The D gene is left open where the match is weak. Part of the rows lack a size; the others show once, few, many or a class for expanded clones.

J gene | V gene | clone size | D gene | CDR3 DNA | CDR3 protein
TRBJ2-5 | TRBV29-1 | many | NA | TGCAGCGTTGAAGAACAGGTGGCCGAGACCCAGTACTTC | CSVEEQVAETQYF
TRBJ2-7 | TRBV5-1 | NA | NA | TGCGCCAGCAGCTTGGGAATGACGGATACCTACGAGCAGTACTTC | CASSLGMTDTYEQYF
TRBJ1-2 | TRBV7-3 | NA | NA | TGTGCCAGCAGCTTAGTAGCAAGAGATATCTATGGCTACACCTTC | CASSLVARDIYGYTF
TRBJ2-7 | TRBV7-9 | many | TRBD1 | TGTGCCAGCTGGACAGGGTGTAACTACGAGCAGTACTTC | CASWTGCNYEQYF
TRBJ1-6 | TRBV25-1 | few | NA | TGTGCCAGCAGTGTGGGGCGGGATAATTCACCCCTCCACTTT | CASSVGRDNSPLHF
TRBJ2-5 | TRBV5-4 | once | NA | TGCGCCAGCAGCCAGATGGGACTCAAAGAGACCCAGTACTTC | CASSQMGLKETQYF
TRBJ2-5 | TRBV4-1 | NA | TRBD2 | TGCGCCAGCAGCCCACGACTAGCGGGAGGGTACGAGACCCAGTACTTC | CASSPRLAGGYETQYF
TRBJ2-7 | TRBV29-1 | many | NA | TGCAGCGTTTCCCGGGACAACCCCTACGAGCAGTACTTC | CSVSRDNPYEQYF
TRBJ1-2 | TRBV5-5 | NA | NA | TGTGCCAGCAGCTTTGACTGGGGGTACTATGGCTACACCTTC | CASSFDWGYYGYTF
TRBJ1-5 | TRBV7-2 | many | NA | TGTGCCAGCAGCTTTTGGGTGGGGGTGGGTCAGCCCCAGCATTTT | CASSFWVGVGQPQHF
TRBJ1-5 | TRBV2 | NA | NA | TGTGCCAGCAGTGAGGGGACAACGAATCAGCCCCAGCATTTT | CASSEGTTNQPQHF
TRBJ2-7 | TRBV9 | NA | TRBD1 | TGTGCCAGCAGCGTAGAGGGGGACAGGAACTACGAGCAGTACTTC | CASSVEGDRNYEQYF
TRBJ1-2 | TRBV6-5 | NA | NA | TGTGCCAGCAGTTACTCGAAGAACGGTGTGAGTGGCTACACCTTC | CASSYSKNGVSGYTF
TRBJ1-1 | TRBV15 | many | TRBD1 | TGTGCCACCAAAACCGGGACAGCTAACACTGAAGCTTTCTTT | CATKTGTANTEAFF
TRBJ2-7 | TRBV20-1 | NA | TRBD1 | TGCAGTGCTAGAGATCCGACAGGGGCAACCTACGAGCAGTACTTC | CSARDPTGATYEQYF
TRBJ1-1 | TRBV25-1 | NA | TRBD1 | TGTGCCAGCATCCCGACAGGGGAAAGAGAAGCTTTCTTT | CASIPTGEREAFF
TRBJ1-5 | TRBV19 | NA | TRBD1 | TGTGCCAGTAGTCTCGACAGGGGTATGAGCAATCAGCCCCAGCATTTT | CASSLDRGMSNQPQHF
TRBJ2-7 | TRBV19 | NA | NA | TGTGCCAGTAGTAGGGTTGGGGGACAAAGCTACGAGCAGTACTTC | CASSRVGGQSYEQYF
TRBJ1-2 | TRBV27 | NA | NA | TGTGCCAGCAGTGCCCAGGTTAACTATGGCTACACCTTC | CASSAQVNYGYTF
TRBJ1-3 | TRBV5-1 | NA | NA | TGCGCCAGCAGCTTAGAAAGAGTGATCTCTGGAAACACCATATATTTT | CASSLERVISGNTIYF